This T cell receptor (beta chain) was obtained from a study of blood T cell repertoires in COVID-19. Study context: Nucleic acid was either cDNA or gDNA, and it came from T cells, B-cell-depleted T cells, or PBMCs.

The CDR3 is 14 amino acids. Clones were sequenced by immunoSEQ multiplex PCR, and TCRdb holds only the in-frame ones, with some missing. This table holds some 130,000 clones, approximately 82% found once. The chain links TRBV21-1 to TRBJ1-5; TRBD1, the table's D call, was not compared with the DNA. TRBV21-1 represents a pseudogene. What was sequenced was peripheral blood. This TCR derives from a man aged 35-49 years with active or convalescent COVID-19. The CDR3 reads CASSIRDKNQPQHF. The CDR3, as DNA: TGTGCCAGCAGCATCCGGGACAAAAATCAGCCCCAGCATTTT.